The 12 T cell receptor beta chains given below trace back to one sample, sequenced in a study of T-cell memory formation after mild COVID-19. TCRdb itself ran the 5' RACE reads through MiXCR, one entry per CDR3 protein. This sample has 250,000 to 400,000 distinct CDR3 sequences, with around 15% found just once. The source material was PBMCs or a T cell subset sorted from them (not recorded which). These receptors were taken from a man younger than 35 who had mild COVID-19 (a few samples of this study predate the infection). Cell type and time point are not known.

The genes are TRBV6-6 and TRBJ1-2, with TRBD1 identical over 8 bases. The length of the CDR3 is 13 residues. Losses at the gene ends were 7 bases for V and 8 bases for J; bases not matched to a gene: 9. CDR1 and CDR2 from the germline V gene are MNHNY and SVGAGI (reference sequence). CDR3 sequence: CASIPTGDGGYTF. The CDR3 bases are TGTGCCAGCATCCCGACAGGGGATGGGGGCTACACCTTC.

This clonotype was found many times. The chain couples TRBV5-5 to TRBJ1-6; weak D call: TRBD1 (5 bases). Germline V gene sequence: CDR1 SGHKS, CDR2 YYEKEE (reference sequence). V lost 4 bases and J 0 bases, leaving 17 bases between the germline ends. The CDR3 loop spans 18 amino acids. CDR3: CASSPHRQTSSYNSPLHF. The DNA for the CDR3 is TGTGCCAGCAGCCCCCACAGGCAAACCAGCTCCTATAATTCACCCCTCCACTTT.

This clonotype was found a few times. This chain connects TRBV25-1 to TRBJ2-5; 7 nucleotides align to TRBD1. The length of the CDR3 is 14 residues. Germline-derived CDR1 and CDR2 are MGHDK and SYGVNS. The V segment lost 4 bases and the J segment 7 bases; nucleotides outside the gene matches: 9. CDR3 DNA sequence: TGTGCCAGCAGTGGGGACAGTTCGTTCTGGACCCAGTACTTC. It codes for CASSGDSSFWTQYF.

This clonotype has only one observation. The germline gene is not matched at one end of the junction; a read error may be the cause. The CDR3 nucleotides are TGCAGAGTTGAAGGGGGAGGGGGCGATTATGGCTACACCTTC. It is translated as CRVEGGGGDYGYTF. This chain uses TRBV29-1 with TRBJ1-2; TRBD1 matches 7 bases. CDR1 is SQVTM, CDR2 ANQGSEA, per germline. The CDR3 has 14 amino acids.

In this sample, this clonotype turned up a few times. This chain joins TRBV11-2 and TRBJ2-5; D is tentatively TRBD1 or TRBD2 (7 bases each). Germline V gene data show CDR1 as SGHAT and CDR2 as FQNNGV. The CDR3 totals 15 residues. Trimming removed 2 bases from V and 5 bases from J, with 15 bases in between. The CDR3 here is CASSLQGGAYETQYF. The CDR3 region has the DNA TGTGCCAGCAGCTTACAGGGGGGGGCCTACGAGACCCAGTACTTC.

Many counts were recorded for this clonotype. DNA of the CDR3: TGTGCCAGCAGACCCCAAGGGGGGCCGGAAGAGACCCAGTACTTC. Translated, it gives CASRPQGGPEETQYF. The V call is TRBV6-6, the J call TRBJ2-5; perhaps D is TRBD1 or TRBD2 (6 bases each). V dropped 6 bases and J dropped 3 bases, with 17 bases sitting between them. Per the germline V gene, CDR1 is MNHNY and CDR2 is SVGAGI (reference sequence). This CDR3 comprises 15 residues.

Many counts were recorded for this clonotype. The chain couples TRBV4-1 to TRBJ2-1; D may correspond to TRBD1 or TRBD2 (6 bases each). The V gene lost 8 bases and the J gene lost 2 bases, with 16 bases spanning the gap. This CDR3 contains 15 residues. CDR1 MGHRA and CDR2 YSYEKL come from the germline V gene. CDR3 in amino acids: CASGWGAGAYNEQFF. In nucleotides, the CDR3 is TGCGCCAGCGGTTGGGGGGCAGGGGCCTACAATGAGCAGTTCTTC.

The chain uses TRBV20-1 and TRBJ2-5; 7 bases match TRBD2. The germline CDR1 and CDR2 sequences are DFQATT and SNEGSKA (reference sequence). Unmatched junction bases numbered 7, after V lost 3 bases and J lost 0 bases. This CDR3 has 15 residues. In DNA, the CDR3 is TGCAGTGCTAGTTTCTCCGGGGGGTACCAAGAGACCCAGTACTTC. It translates to CSASFSGGYQETQYF.

The table lists this clonotype with a few counts. V is TRBV19 and J is TRBJ1-4; D remains ambiguous. CDR1 LNHDA and CDR2 SQIVND come from the germline V gene (reference sequence). This CDR3 contains 16 residues. Trimming left V 5 bases short and J 3 bases short, with 16 bases between. This CDR3 is CASSPTWVASNEKLFF. The CDR3 DNA follows: TGTGCCAGTAGTCCTACGTGGGTTGCTTCTAATGAAAAACTGTTTTTT.

This clonotype was picked up a small number of times. V usage is TRBV6-6 and J usage is TRBJ1-5; no firm D call. CDR1 is MNHNY and CDR2 is SVGAGI in the germline V gene (reference sequence). The CDR3 loop spans 11 amino acids. V was trimmed by 4 bases and J by 9 bases, leaving 7 bases between them. In nucleotides, the CDR3 is TGTGCCAGCAGTTTACCTGGGCCCCAGCATTTT. Translated: CASSLPGPQHF.

The V call is TRBV20-1, the J call TRBJ1-1; D is undetermined. The CDR3 totals 13 residues. Trimming cost V 7 bases and J 4 bases, with 16 bases left between them. Germline loops: CDR1 DFQATT, CDR2 SNEGSKA (reference sequence). As DNA, the CDR3 is TGCAGTGTCAGAGGAGCTAGTTTCACTGAAGCTTTCTTT. Amino acids: CSVRGASFTEAFF.

The chain is built from TRBV4-3 and TRBJ1-1; the D gene is possibly TRBD1 (5 bases). V gave up 0 bases and J gave up 6 bases, with 14 bases separating them. The CDR3 extends over 15 amino acids. Per germline, CDR1 LGHNA and CDR2 YSLEER. The CDR3 reads CASSQERGGSPEAFF. The CDR3 region has the DNA TGCGCCAGCAGCCAAGAAAGGGGAGGGTCGCCTGAAGCTTTCTTT.